The present T cell receptor (beta chain) was sequenced within a study of T cell responses to AZD1222 COVID-19 vaccine. This CDR3 has 16 amino acids. V dropped 2 bases and J dropped 5; count of bases not matched to a gene: 8. CDR1 is MNHEY, CDR2 SVGEGT, per germline. Using immunoSEQ multiplex PCR, the repertoire was profiled, and TCRdb retains in-frame clones only, with some absent. The sample records 60,000 to 100,000 clones, about 92% being singletons. This receptor was identified in an adult in good health. Sequencing was performed on peripheral blood, taken on day 0 of MenACWY control vaccination. The chain combines TRBV6-2 or TRBV6-3 with TRBJ1-5; 8 positions agree with TRBD1. The CDR3 sequence is CASSYGQGLPYQPQHF. The CDR3 DNA is TGTGCCAGCAGTTACGGACAGGGTCTCCCCTATCAGCCCCAGCATTTT.